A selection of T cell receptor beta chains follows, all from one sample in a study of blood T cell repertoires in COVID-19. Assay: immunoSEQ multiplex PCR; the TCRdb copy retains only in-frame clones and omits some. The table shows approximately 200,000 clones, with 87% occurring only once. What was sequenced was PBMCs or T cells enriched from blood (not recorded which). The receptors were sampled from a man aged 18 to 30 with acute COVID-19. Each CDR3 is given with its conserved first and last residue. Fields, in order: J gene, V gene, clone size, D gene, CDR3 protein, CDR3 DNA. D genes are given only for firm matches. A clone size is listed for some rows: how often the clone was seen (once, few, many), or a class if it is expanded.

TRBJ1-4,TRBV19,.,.,CASSIVATNEKLFF,TGTGCCAGTAGTATCGTTGCAACTAATGAAAAACTGTTTTTT
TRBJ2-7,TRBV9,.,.,CASSPLLDSFYEQYF,TGTGCCAGCAGCCCACTACTCGACTCCTTCTACGAGCAGTACTTC
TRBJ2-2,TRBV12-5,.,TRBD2,CASGFATSEDTGELFF,TGTGCTAGTGGTTTCGCCACTAGCGAGGACACCGGGGAGCTGTTTTTT
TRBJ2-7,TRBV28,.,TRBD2,CASSFPVLLSGTSYEQYF,TGTGCCAGCAGTTTCCCCGTCCTCCTTAGCGGGACCTCCTACGAGCAGTACTTC
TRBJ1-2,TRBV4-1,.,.,CASSQEGQKDGYTF,TGCGCCAGCAGCCAAGAAGGACAGAAAGATGGCTACACCTTC
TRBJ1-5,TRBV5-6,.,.,CASSEGGGAPRDPQHF,TGTGCCAGCAGTGAGGGAGGTGGAGCCCCAAGGGATCCCCAGCATTTT
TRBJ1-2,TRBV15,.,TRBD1,CATSSRTGGEGYTF,TGTGCCACCAGCAGCCGGACAGGGGGGGAAGGCTACACCTTC
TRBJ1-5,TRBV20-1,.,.,CSASVGGNQPQHF,TGCAGTGCTAGTGTCGGGGGCAATCAGCCCCAGCATTTT
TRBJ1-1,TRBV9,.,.,CASSPSPGAEAFF,TGTGCCAGCAGCCCATCCCCAGGGGCTGAAGCTTTCTTT
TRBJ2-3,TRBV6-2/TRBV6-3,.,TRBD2,CASSSGTSGRTDTQYF,TGTGCCAGCAGCTCCGGGACTAGCGGACGCACAGATACGCAGTATTTT
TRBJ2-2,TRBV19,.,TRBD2,CASSSRLAGAGGELFF,TGTGCCAGTAGTTCCCGACTAGCGGGAGCTGGCGGGGAGCTGTTTTTT
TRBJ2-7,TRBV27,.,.,CASSPNRESGEQYF,TGTGCCAGCAGTCCGAACAGGGAGTCGGGCGAGCAGTACTTC
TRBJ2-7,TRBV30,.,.,CAGSLPSPSYEQYF,TGTGCCGGATCCCTTCCTAGCCCCTCCTACGAGCAGTACTTC
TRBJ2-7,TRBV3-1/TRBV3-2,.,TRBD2,CASSHGRGRDSYEQYF,TGTGCCAGCAGCCACGGACGCGGGAGGGATTCCTACGAGCAGTACTTC
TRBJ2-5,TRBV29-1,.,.,CSGGGETQYF,TGCAGCGGGGGGGGCGAGACCCAGTACTTC
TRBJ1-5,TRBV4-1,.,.,CASSGQGPQPQHF,TGCGCCAGCAGCGGCCAGGGTCCTCAGCCCCAGCATTTT
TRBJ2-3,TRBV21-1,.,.,CASSSRQGVIDTQYF,TGTGCCAGCAGCAGCCGACAGGGAGTGATAGATACGCAGTATTTT
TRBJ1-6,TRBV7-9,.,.,CASSPLGAHSPLHF,TGTGCCAGCAGCCCCCTGGGGGCCCATTCACCCCTCCACTTT
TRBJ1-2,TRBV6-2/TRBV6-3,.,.,CASSGTQNLYGYTF,TGTGCCAGCAGCGGGACACAAAACCTCTATGGCTACACCTTC
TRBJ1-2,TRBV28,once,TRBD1,CASSLSGGDGYTF,TGTGCCAGCAGTTTGTCAGGGGGCGATGGCTACACCTTC
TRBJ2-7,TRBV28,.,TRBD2,CASSFGTSGYEQYF,TGTGCCAGCAGCTTCGGGACTAGCGGCTACGAGCAGTACTTC
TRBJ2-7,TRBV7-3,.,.,CASSFYEGYEQYF,TGTGCCAGCAGCTTCTATGAGGGCTACGAGCAGTACTTC
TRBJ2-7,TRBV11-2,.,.,CASSSLAGTPVGEQYF,TGTGCCAGCAGCTCCCTAGCCGGGACACCTGTTGGTGAGCAGTACTTC
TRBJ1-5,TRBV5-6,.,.,CASSLGGRGVNQPQHF,TGTGCCAGCAGCTTAGGCGGCAGGGGCGTCAATCAGCCCCAGCATTTT
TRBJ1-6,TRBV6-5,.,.,CASSYDRNSPLHF,TGTGCCAGCAGTTACGACAGAAATTCACCCCTCCACTTT
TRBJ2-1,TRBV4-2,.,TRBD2,CASSQDWREGYNEQFF,TGTGCCAGCAGCCAAGATTGGCGGGAGGGGTACAATGAGCAGTTCTTC
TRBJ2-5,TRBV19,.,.,CASSIIFQETQYF,TGTGCCAGTAGTATAATCTTCCAAGAGACCCAGTACTTC
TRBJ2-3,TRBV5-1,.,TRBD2,CASRSGTSTDTQYF,TGCGCCAGCAGAAGCGGGACTAGCACAGATACGCAGTATTTT
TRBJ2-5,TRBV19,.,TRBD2,CASSLTSGSGTQYF,TGTGCCAGTAGCCTAACTAGCGGGAGCGGGACCCAGTACTTC
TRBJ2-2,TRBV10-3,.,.,CAISSRTGELFF,TGTGCCATCAGTTCTAGGACCGGGGAGCTGTTTTTT
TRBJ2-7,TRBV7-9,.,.,CASSNGQGNYEQYF,TGTGCCAGCAGCAATGGGCAGGGTAACTACGAGCAGTACTTC
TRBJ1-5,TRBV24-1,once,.,CATSESTDRTYSNQPQHF,TGTGCCACCAGTGAAAGCACAGACAGGACTTATAGCAATCAGCCCCAGCATTTT
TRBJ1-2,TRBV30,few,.,CAWIGRGFYGYTF,TGTGCCTGGATTGGCAGGGGCTTCTATGGCTACACCTTC
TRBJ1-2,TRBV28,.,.,CASSLGGRGVYGYTF,TGTGCCAGCAGTTTAGGGGGCCGGGGCGTGTATGGCTACACCTTC
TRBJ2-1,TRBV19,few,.,CASSIGGPSTRDEQFF,TGTGCCAGTAGTATAGGCGGGCCCTCCACGAGGGATGAGCAGTTCTTC
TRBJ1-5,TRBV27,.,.,CASSLGGGSLNQPQHF,TGTGCCAGCAGTTTAGGCGGGGGCTCGCTGAATCAGCCCCAGCATTTT
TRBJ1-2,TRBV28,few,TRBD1,CASSPLNSGTGNGYGYTF,TGTGCCAGCAGTCCACTCAATTCCGGGACAGGGAATGGCTATGGCTACACCTTC
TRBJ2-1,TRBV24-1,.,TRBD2,CATSGPGLASSYNEQFF,TGTGCCACCAGTGGCCCGGGACTAGCTTCCTCCTACAATGAGCAGTTCTTC